This T cell receptor (beta chain) was captured in a study of T cell responses to AZD1222 COVID-19 vaccine listed by TCRdb under 2021. General notes on the study: A total of about 230 trial participants underwent TCR sequencing, of whom around 200 received two doses of AZD1222 and some 25 received two doses of the MenACWY control vaccine. Trial participants were enrolled by age into subgroups of 18-55, 56-69 and 70-plus years, and 148, 28 and 57 TCR-sequenced participants, respectively, were included in these subgroups.

The CDR3 regions of human TCRbeta chains were analyzed by immunosequencing. The authors' analysis ran thus. Repertoire TCRs were checked for matches against a reference library of SARS-CoV-2-specific TCRs that had been generated using the MIRA antigen-specificity platform. Breadth was defined as the fraction of unique TCRs that were SARS-CoV-2-associated, and depth was defined as the fraction of total T cells that were SARS-CoV-2-associated. Each spike-specific TCR was assigned to its reactive spike region and to a CD4 or CD8 class using the MIRA data. Log10-transformed breadth and depth values were compared by one-way ANOVA with Sidak's multiple comparisons tests. The table was pulled from immuneACCESS by TCRdb, which kept in-frame rearrangements only. Such tables lose some clones; where checked, under half of the loss comes from unresolved V genes, and the rest has no known cause. V, J and clone size are taken as reported in that table, and D and trimming were inferred from the DNA itself. This sample lists tens of thousands of clones; approximately 89% were detected once. The ten largest clones capture 5.3% of the sample.

A remark on this clone: This clone's antigen is unknown. No much larger clone is present one base from it, and per-base qualities are unavailable.

Taken with the paper, the label for time point translates to: about 28 days (+/-7) after the second vaccine dose. Because spike-specific TCR depth and breadth did not differ between the two schedules, AZD1222 recipients who got a second dose at roughly 4 weeks were pooled with those who got a second dose at roughly 12 weeks. Samples from vaccinated people were obtained from the UK trials COV001 and COV002, which included a single-blind randomized controlled phase 2/3 trial of AZD1222 (ChAdOx1 nCoV-19) in healthy adults. Trial participant PBMC samples were collected at day 0 and day 28 after the second dose for TCRbeta chain sequencing. Taken from the germline V gene, the CDR1 and CDR2 loops are SGHRS and YFSETQ. Trimming removed 7 bases from V and 0 bases from J, leaving 7 bases between the germline ends. The CDR3 holds 13 amino acids from the cysteine to the phenylalanine. This entry keeps only the CDR3 DNA: 39 bases, framed from base 1.

Points the paper makes about the study in general: Most participants were white British and females outnumbered males, and the authors suggested that clonal diversity may have been underestimated. Epitopes outside the regions mutated in the B.1.351 and B.1.1.7 variants were reportedly recognized by nearly half of the unique spike-specific TCRs. Conclusions about previously exposed vaccinees are limited because only a handful of AZD1222 recipients were SARS-CoV-2 seropositive at baseline. A significant rise in spike-specific TCR breadth and depth was observed after two AZD1222 doses relative to day 0 and relative to MenACWY recipients. No day 14 peak-response samples were available, so repertoires were characterized only after the peak T cell response. The 56-69-year group was small, and its depth increase did not reach significance, likely because of low power. The whole spike protein was spanned by vaccine-associated CD4 TCRs, and dominant responses were seen in regions 160-218 and 743-854.

Sequences were derived from peripheral blood, sampled 28 days after the second AZD1222 dose. The TCR originated in an adult who received the AZD1222 COVID-19 vaccine. Rearrangement joined TRBV5-1 to TRBJ2-2, with no confident D gene call. The DNA reads as follows: TGCGCCAGCCCTAACACGAACACCGGGGAGCTGTTTTTT. Its protein product is CASPNTNTGELFF.